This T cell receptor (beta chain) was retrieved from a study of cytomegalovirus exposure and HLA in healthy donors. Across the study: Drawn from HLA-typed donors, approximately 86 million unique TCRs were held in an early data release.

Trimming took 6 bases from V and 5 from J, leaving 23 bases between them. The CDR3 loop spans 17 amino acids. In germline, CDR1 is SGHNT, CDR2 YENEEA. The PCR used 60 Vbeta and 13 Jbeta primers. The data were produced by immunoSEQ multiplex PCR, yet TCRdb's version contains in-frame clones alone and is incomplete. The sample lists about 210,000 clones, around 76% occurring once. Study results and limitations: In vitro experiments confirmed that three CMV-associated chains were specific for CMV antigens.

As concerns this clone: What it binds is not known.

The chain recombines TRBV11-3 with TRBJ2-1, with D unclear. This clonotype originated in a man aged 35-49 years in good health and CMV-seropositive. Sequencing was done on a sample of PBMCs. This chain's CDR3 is CASSRPSTSAADNEQFF. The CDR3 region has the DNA TGTGCCAGCAGTCGGCCCTCGACTTCCGCGGCGGACAATGAGCAGTTCTTC.